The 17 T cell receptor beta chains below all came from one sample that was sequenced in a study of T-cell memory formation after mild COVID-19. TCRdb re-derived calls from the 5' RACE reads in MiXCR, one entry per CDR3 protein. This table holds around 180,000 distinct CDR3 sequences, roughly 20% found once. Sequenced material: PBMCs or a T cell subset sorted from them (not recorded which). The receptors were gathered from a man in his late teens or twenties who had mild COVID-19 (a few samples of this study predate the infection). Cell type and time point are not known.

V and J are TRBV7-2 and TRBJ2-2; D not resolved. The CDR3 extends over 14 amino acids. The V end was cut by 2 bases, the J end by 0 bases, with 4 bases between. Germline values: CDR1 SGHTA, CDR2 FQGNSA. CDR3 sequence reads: CASSLTTNTGELFF. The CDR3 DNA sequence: TGTGCCAGCAGCTTAACAACGAACACCGGGGAGCTGTTTTTT.

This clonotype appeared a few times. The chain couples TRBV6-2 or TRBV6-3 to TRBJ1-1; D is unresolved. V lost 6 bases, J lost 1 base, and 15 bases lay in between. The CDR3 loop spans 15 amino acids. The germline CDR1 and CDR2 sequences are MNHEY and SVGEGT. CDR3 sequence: CASRWVPTPNTEAFF. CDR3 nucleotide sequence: TGTGCCAGCAGATGGGTCCCGACCCCGAACACTGAAGCTTTCTTT.

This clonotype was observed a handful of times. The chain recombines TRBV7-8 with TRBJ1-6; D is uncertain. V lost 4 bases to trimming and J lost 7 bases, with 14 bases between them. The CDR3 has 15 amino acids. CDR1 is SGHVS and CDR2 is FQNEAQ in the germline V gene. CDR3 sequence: CASSSPVAGNSPLHF. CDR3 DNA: TGTGCCAGCAGCTCTCCGGTGGCAGGAAATTCACCCCTCCACTTT.

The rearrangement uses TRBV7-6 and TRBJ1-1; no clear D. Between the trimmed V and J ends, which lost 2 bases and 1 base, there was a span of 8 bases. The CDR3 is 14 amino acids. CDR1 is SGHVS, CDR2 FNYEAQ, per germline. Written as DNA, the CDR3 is TGTGCCAGCAGCTTAAACGTACAGAACACTGAAGCTTTCTTT. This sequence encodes CASSLNVQNTEAFF.

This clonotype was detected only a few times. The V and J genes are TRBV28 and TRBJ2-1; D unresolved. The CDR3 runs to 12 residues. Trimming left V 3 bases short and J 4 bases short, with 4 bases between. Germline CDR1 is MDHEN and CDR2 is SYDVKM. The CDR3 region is CASSFRYNEQFF. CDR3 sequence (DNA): TGTGCCAGCAGTTTTCGTTACAATGAGCAGTTCTTC.

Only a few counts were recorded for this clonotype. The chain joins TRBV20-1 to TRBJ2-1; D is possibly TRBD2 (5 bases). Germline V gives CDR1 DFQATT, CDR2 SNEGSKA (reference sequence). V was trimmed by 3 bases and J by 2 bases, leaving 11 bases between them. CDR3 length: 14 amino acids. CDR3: CSAREDYTYNEQFF. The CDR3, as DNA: TGCAGTGCTAGGGAAGACTATACCTACAATGAGCAGTTCTTC.

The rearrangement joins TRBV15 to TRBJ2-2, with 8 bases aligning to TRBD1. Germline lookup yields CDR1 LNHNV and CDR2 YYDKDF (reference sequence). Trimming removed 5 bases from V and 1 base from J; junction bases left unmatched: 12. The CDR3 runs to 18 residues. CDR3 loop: CATSSPPAGGGNTGELFF. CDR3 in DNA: TGTGCCACCAGCTCGCCCCCCGCAGGGGGCGGGAACACCGGGGAGCTGTTTTTT.

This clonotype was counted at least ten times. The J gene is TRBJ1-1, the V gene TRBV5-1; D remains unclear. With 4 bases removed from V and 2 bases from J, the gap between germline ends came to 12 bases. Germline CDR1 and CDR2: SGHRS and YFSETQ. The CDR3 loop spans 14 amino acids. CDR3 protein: CASSPLGVNTEAFF. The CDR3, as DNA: TGCGCCAGCAGCCCGCTGGGCGTTAACACTGAAGCTTTCTTT.

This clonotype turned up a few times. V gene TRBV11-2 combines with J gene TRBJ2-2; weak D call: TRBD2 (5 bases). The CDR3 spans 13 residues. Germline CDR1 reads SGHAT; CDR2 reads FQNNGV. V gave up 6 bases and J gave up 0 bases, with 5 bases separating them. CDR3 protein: CASRGANTGELFF. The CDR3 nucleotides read TGTGCCAGCAGGGGAGCGAACACCGGGGAGCTGTTTTTT. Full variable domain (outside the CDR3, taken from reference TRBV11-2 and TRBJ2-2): EAGVAQSPRYKIIEKRQSVAFWCNPISGHATLYWYQQILGQGPKLLIQFQNNGVVDDSQLPKDRFSAERLKGVDSTLKIQPAKLEDSAVYLCASRGANTGELFFGEGSRLTVL.

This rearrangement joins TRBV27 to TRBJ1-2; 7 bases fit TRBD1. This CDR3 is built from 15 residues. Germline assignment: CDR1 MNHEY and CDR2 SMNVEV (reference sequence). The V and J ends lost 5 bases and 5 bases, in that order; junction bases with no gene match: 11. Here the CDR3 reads CASSPLDREGYGYTF. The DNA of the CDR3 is TGTGCCAGCAGTCCTCTAGACAGGGAGGGGTATGGCTACACCTTC.

CDR3 DNA: TGTGCCAGCACTGACCGGGGGCACAATGAGCAGTTCTTC. Its protein product is CASTDRGHNEQFF. This chain connects TRBV2 to TRBJ2-1, with D perhaps TRBD1 or TRBD2 (6 bases each). Germline CDR1 and CDR2: SNHLY and FYNNEI. Trimming stripped 7 bases from V and 5 bases from J, with 12 bases between. The CDR3 is 13 residues long.

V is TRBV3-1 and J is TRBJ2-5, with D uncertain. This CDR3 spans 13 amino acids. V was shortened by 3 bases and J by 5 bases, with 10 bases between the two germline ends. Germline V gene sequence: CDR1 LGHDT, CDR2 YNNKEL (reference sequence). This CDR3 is CASSQFLGETQYF. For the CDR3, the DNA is TGTGCCAGCAGCCAGTTTTTGGGGGAGACCCAGTACTTC.

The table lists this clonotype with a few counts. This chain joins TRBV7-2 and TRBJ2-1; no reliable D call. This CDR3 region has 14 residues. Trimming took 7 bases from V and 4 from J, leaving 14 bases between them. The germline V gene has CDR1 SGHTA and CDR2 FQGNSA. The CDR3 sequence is CASNNDGQYNEQFF. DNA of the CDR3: TGTGCCAGCAACAACGACGGGCAGTACAATGAGCAGTTCTTC.

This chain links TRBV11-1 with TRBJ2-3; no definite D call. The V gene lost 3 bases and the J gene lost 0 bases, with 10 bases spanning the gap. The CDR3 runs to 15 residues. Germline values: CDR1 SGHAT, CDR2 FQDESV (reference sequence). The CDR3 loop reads CASSFEADSTDTQYF. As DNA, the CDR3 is TGTGCCAGCAGCTTTGAGGCGGATAGCACAGATACGCAGTATTTT.

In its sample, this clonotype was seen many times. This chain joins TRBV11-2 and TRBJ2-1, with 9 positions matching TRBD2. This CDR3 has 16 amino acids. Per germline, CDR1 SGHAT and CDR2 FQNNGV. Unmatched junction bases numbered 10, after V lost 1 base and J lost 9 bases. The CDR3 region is CASSLGLAGIVVEQFF. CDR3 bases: TGTGCCAGCAGCTTAGGCCTAGCGGGGATCGTCGTTGAGCAGTTCTTC.

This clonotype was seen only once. The CDR3 spells CASSLRQGARTEAFF. The CDR3 DNA follows: TGCGCCAGCAGCCTAAGACAGGGGGCGAGGACTGAAGCTTTCTTT. This chain connects TRBV5-1 to TRBJ1-1, with 10 bases aligning to TRBD1. J gave up 5 bases and V 4 bases, and 8 bases lay outside the gene matches. Germline-derived CDR1 and CDR2 are SGHRS and YFSETQ. The CDR3 spans 15 residues.

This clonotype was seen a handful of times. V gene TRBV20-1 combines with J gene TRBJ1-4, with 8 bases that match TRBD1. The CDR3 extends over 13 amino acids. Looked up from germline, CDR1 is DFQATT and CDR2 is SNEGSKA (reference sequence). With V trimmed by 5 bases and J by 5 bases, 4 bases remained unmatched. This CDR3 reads CSALTGENEKLFF. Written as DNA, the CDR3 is TGCAGTGCTTTGACAGGGGAGAATGAAAAACTGTTTTTT.